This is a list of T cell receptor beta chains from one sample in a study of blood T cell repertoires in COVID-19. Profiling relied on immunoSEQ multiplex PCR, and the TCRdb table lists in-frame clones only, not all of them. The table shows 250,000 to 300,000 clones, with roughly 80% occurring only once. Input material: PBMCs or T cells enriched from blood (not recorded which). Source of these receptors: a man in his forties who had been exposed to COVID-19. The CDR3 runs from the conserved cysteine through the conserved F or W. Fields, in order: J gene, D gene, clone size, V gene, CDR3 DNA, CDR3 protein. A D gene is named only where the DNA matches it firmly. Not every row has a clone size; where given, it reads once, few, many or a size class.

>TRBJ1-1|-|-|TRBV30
TGTGCCTGGAGTGTAATTCCTAGGAGGAGGAACACTGAAGCTTTCTTT
CAWSVIPRRRNTEAFF
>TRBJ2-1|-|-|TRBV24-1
TGTGCCACCAGTGATTTCGCGGGACGCGTTAACAATGAGCAGTTCTTC
CATSDFAGRVNNEQFF
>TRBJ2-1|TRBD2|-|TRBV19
TGTGCCAGTGGGAGCGGGAACGGTGAGCAGTTCTTC
CASGSGNGEQFF
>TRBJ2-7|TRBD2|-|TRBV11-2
TGTGCCAGCAGCTTAGGCGTCCTAGCGGGAGGAGGGCAGTACTTC
CASSLGVLAGGGQYF
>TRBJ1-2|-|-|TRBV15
TGTGCCACCAGCAGAGAGCGGGACGGCTATGGCTACACCTTC
CATSRERDGYGYTF
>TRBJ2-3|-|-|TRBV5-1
TGCGCCAGCAGCGGGCCTTCGTACACAGATACGCAGTATTTT
CASSGPSYTDTQYF
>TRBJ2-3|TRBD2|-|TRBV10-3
TGTGCCATCAGGGGGGGACTAGGCTCAGATACGCAGTATTTT
CAIRGGLGSDTQYF
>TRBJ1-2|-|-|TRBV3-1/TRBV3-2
TGTGCCAGCAGCCAAACGGCCGGGGACTACACCTTC
CASSQTAGDYTF
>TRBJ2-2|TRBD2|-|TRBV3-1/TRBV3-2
TGTGCCAGCAGCCGAGTCACGGGACTAGCGGACATGGGGGAGCTGTTTTTT
CASSRVTGLADMGELFF
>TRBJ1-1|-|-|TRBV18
TGTGCCAGCTCACCAGTGTTCATGAACACTGAAGCTTTCTTT
CASSPVFMNTEAFF
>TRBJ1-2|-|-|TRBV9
TGTGCCAGCAGCGGGCCAGGGCAAAACTATGGCTACACCTTC
CASSGPGQNYGYTF
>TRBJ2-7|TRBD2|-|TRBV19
TGTGCCAGTAACGCGGGAGGGCCTGTCTACGAGCAGTACTTC
CASNAGGPVYEQYF
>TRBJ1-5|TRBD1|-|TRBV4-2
TGTGCCAGCAGCCAGTCCGGGACAGAATATCAGCCCCAGCATTTT
CASSQSGTEYQPQHF
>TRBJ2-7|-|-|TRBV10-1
TGCGCCAGCAGTGAGGCAGGGGGAGGCGAGCAGTACTTC
CASSEAGGGEQYF
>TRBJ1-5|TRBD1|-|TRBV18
TGTGCCAGCTCACCTCGGACAGGGGGCCCCCATCAGCCCCAGCATTTT
CASSPRTGGPHQPQHF
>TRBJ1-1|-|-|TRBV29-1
TGCAGCGTTGATGGGTGGAGCAACACTGAAGCTTTCTTT
CSVDGWSNTEAFF
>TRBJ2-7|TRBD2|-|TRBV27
TGTGCCAGCAGCTCAATGACCGGGACTAGCGGAACCTACGAGCAGTACTTC
CASSSMTGTSGTYEQYF
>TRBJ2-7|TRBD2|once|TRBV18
TGTGCCAGCTCACCACCTTTGCGGGAGGATCAGGAGCAGTACTTC
CASSPPLREDQEQYF
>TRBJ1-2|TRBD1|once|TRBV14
TGTGCCAGCAGACAAACAGGGGGCCACTATGGCTACACCTTC
CASRQTGGHYGYTF
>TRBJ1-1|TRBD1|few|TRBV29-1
TGCAGCGCCCGACAGGGGAACTCTGAAGCTTTCTTT
CSARQGNSEAFF
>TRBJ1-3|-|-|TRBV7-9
TGTGCCAGCAGCTTCCAGGGCGGAAACACCATATATTTT
CASSFQGGNTIYF
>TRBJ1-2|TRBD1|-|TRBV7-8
TGTGCCAGCAGCCTCCGGGACAGCTATGGCTACACCTTC
CASSLRDSYGYTF
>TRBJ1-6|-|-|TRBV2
TGTGCCAGCAGTGCAGGGCCGGGGGTAGGATCACCCCTCCACTTT
CASSAGPGVGSPLHF
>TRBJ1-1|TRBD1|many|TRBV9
TGTGCCAGCAGCCTCGGGACAGCGAACACTGAAGCTTTCTTT
CASSLGTANTEAFF